These T cell receptor beta chains were read from a single sample in a study of blood T cell repertoires in COVID-19. Only in-frame clones appear in the TCRdb table, and some are missing; sequencing was by immunoSEQ multiplex PCR. The sample consists of about 130,000 clones, roughly 85% of them appearing once. Sequenced sample: peripheral blood. The source is a man older than 75 with active or convalescent COVID-19. Each CDR3 is given with its conserved first and last residue. A D gene is named only where the DNA matches it firmly. Where a row states a size, it is once, few, many or the class of an expanded clone; other rows omit it.

j_call: TRBJ2-2; clone_size: NA; v_call: TRBV7-3; d_call: NA; cdr3_nt: TGTGCCAGCAGGGGTACAGGGCTAAACACCGGGGAGCTGTTTTTT; cdr3_aa: CASRGTGLNTGELFF
j_call: TRBJ1-5; clone_size: NA; v_call: TRBV19; d_call: NA; cdr3_nt: TGTGCCAGTAGTACGACAGCTTATAGCAATCAGCCCCAGCATTTT; cdr3_aa: CASSTTAYSNQPQHF
j_call: TRBJ1-1; clone_size: NA; v_call: TRBV29-1; d_call: TRBD1; cdr3_nt: TGCAGCGTTGAAGTTCGACAGGGGAACACTGAAGCTTTCTTT; cdr3_aa: CSVEVRQGNTEAFF
j_call: TRBJ1-5; clone_size: NA; v_call: TRBV29-1; d_call: NA; cdr3_nt: TGCAGCGTTGAGGCGTCAGGGGATCAGCCCCAGCATTTT; cdr3_aa: CSVEASGDQPQHF
j_call: TRBJ2-2; clone_size: NA; v_call: TRBV7-2; d_call: NA; cdr3_nt: TGTGCCAGCAGCTTAGATCCGGGATCTGCGAACACCGGGGAGCTGTTTTTT; cdr3_aa: CASSLDPGSANTGELFF
j_call: TRBJ1-5; clone_size: NA; v_call: TRBV28; d_call: TRBD1; cdr3_nt: TGTGCCAGCAGTGTACAGGGGGCGGGCAATCAGCCCCAGCATTTT; cdr3_aa: CASSVQGAGNQPQHF
j_call: TRBJ1-2; clone_size: NA; v_call: TRBV2; d_call: TRBD1; cdr3_nt: TGTGCCAGCAGTAGTACTGGGACAGTAAGTGGCTACACCTTC; cdr3_aa: CASSSTGTVSGYTF
j_call: TRBJ2-2; clone_size: NA; v_call: TRBV7-2; d_call: NA; cdr3_nt: TGTGCCAGCAGCCCCCAAGGGGCGTCGGTGGACACCGGGGAGCTGTTTTTT; cdr3_aa: CASSPQGASVDTGELFF
j_call: TRBJ1-6; clone_size: NA; v_call: TRBV6-5; d_call: TRBD1; cdr3_nt: TGTGCCGGCCGGCAGGGACAGGGTATTAATTCACCCCTCCACTTT; cdr3_aa: CAGRQGQGINSPLHF
j_call: TRBJ1-1; clone_size: NA; v_call: TRBV5-1; d_call: NA; cdr3_nt: TGCGCCAGCAGCTCGGATGGCCTCGGAGGAGCTTTCTTT; cdr3_aa: CASSSDGLGGAFF
j_call: TRBJ2-7; clone_size: NA; v_call: TRBV3-1/TRBV3-2; d_call: TRBD2; cdr3_nt: TGTGCCAGCAGCCAAGGGATTCTAGCGGGGGGGCCCGAGCAGTACTTC; cdr3_aa: CASSQGILAGGPEQYF
j_call: TRBJ1-1; clone_size: NA; v_call: TRBV6-2/TRBV6-3; d_call: NA; cdr3_nt: TGTGCCAGCAGTTACAGTTCGGTTAACACTGAAGCTTTCTTT; cdr3_aa: CASSYSSVNTEAFF
j_call: TRBJ1-1; clone_size: NA; v_call: TRBV12-3/TRBV12-4; d_call: NA; cdr3_nt: TGTGCCAGCAGTTTAATAGGAGGCACTGAAGCTTTCTTT; cdr3_aa: CASSLIGGTEAFF
j_call: TRBJ2-3; clone_size: NA; v_call: TRBV7-2; d_call: TRBD2; cdr3_nt: TGTGCCAGCAGATTGTTTAGCGGGAGGATCACAGATACGCAGTATTTT; cdr3_aa: CASRLFSGRITDTQYF
j_call: TRBJ2-1; clone_size: NA; v_call: TRBV6-4; d_call: TRBD2; cdr3_nt: TGTGCCAGCAGTGACGGGACTAGCGGGAGGGCCGTGCCCCGTCCCTTATACAATGAGCAGTTCTTC; cdr3_aa: CASSDGTSGRAVPRPLYNEQFF
j_call: TRBJ2-5; clone_size: NA; v_call: TRBV28; d_call: TRBD1; cdr3_nt: TGTGCCAGCAGTTACCAGACAGGGGGGGGAGAGACCCAGTACTTC; cdr3_aa: CASSYQTGGGETQYF
j_call: TRBJ1-2; clone_size: NA; v_call: TRBV10-3; d_call: TRBD1; cdr3_nt: TGTGCCATGGCTGGGACAGTCGAAACAAAGAATGGCTACACCTTC; cdr3_aa: CAMAGTVETKNGYTF
j_call: TRBJ1-5; clone_size: NA; v_call: TRBV24-1; d_call: TRBD1; cdr3_nt: TGTGCCACTGGTACAGGGGATCGCAATCAGCCCCAGCATTTT; cdr3_aa: CATGTGDRNQPQHF
j_call: TRBJ1-5; clone_size: NA; v_call: TRBV3-1/TRBV3-2; d_call: TRBD1; cdr3_nt: TGTGCCAGCAGCCAAGGGGACAGAAATCAGCCCCAGCATTTT; cdr3_aa: CASSQGDRNQPQHF
j_call: TRBJ1-6; clone_size: NA; v_call: TRBV7-8; d_call: NA; cdr3_nt: TGTGCCAGCAGCTTATCGTCCTATAATTCACCCCTCCACTTT; cdr3_aa: CASSLSSYNSPLHF
j_call: TRBJ2-7; clone_size: NA; v_call: TRBV6-2/TRBV6-3; d_call: NA; cdr3_nt: TGTGCCAGCAGTTCCAGGGCCCTACTCTCCTACGAGCAGTACTTC; cdr3_aa: CASSSRALLSYEQYF
j_call: TRBJ2-2; clone_size: NA; v_call: TRBV19; d_call: TRBD2; cdr3_nt: TGTGCCAGTTCCCTCGGGACTAGCGGAATATTAACCGGGGAGCTGTTTTTT; cdr3_aa: CASSLGTSGILTGELFF
j_call: TRBJ1-5; clone_size: NA; v_call: TRBV27; d_call: NA; cdr3_nt: TGTGCCAGCAGTTTCGGCCGGGACAATCAGCCCCAGCATTTT; cdr3_aa: CASSFGRDNQPQHF
j_call: TRBJ2-3; clone_size: NA; v_call: TRBV9; d_call: TRBD2; cdr3_nt: TGTGCCAGCAGCGACCAGCGGGGAACAGATACGCAGTATTTT; cdr3_aa: CASSDQRGTDTQYF
j_call: TRBJ1-1; clone_size: once; v_call: TRBV5-1; d_call: NA; cdr3_nt: TGCGCCAGCAGCCCCCATCAACAGGGAGACACTGAAGCTTTCTTT; cdr3_aa: CASSPHQQGDTEAFF
j_call: TRBJ2-7; clone_size: NA; v_call: TRBV6-5; d_call: TRBD2; cdr3_nt: TGTGCCAGCAGAACGGCGGGGGGTACCTACGAGCAGTACTTC; cdr3_aa: CASRTAGGTYEQYF
j_call: TRBJ2-7; clone_size: few; v_call: TRBV29-1; d_call: TRBD2; cdr3_nt: TGCAGCGTTGGGACTAGCGGCGGCTACGAGCAGTACTTC; cdr3_aa: CSVGTSGGYEQYF
j_call: TRBJ1-5; clone_size: NA; v_call: TRBV6-5; d_call: NA; cdr3_nt: TGTGCCAGCTGCGCCTCGAAATACCAGCCCCAGCATTTT; cdr3_aa: CASCASKYQPQHF
j_call: TRBJ1-1; clone_size: NA; v_call: TRBV10-3; d_call: TRBD1; cdr3_nt: TGTGCCACCGAGGGGACAGGGGGAACCACTGAAGCTTTCTTT; cdr3_aa: CATEGTGGTTEAFF
j_call: TRBJ1-1; clone_size: NA; v_call: TRBV5-8; d_call: NA; cdr3_nt: TGTGCCAGCAGCTTGGGACAAGGGGGGAACACTGAAGCTTTCTTT; cdr3_aa: CASSLGQGGNTEAFF
j_call: TRBJ2-1; clone_size: NA; v_call: TRBV19; d_call: TRBD1; cdr3_nt: TGTGCCAGTAGTTTGGAGGGACAGGGGGCGCCTGAGCAGTTCTTC; cdr3_aa: CASSLEGQGAPEQFF
j_call: TRBJ1-4; clone_size: NA; v_call: TRBV20-1; d_call: NA; cdr3_nt: TGCAGTGCTAGTGCGGGAGGGGGGACGAGTGAAAAACTGTTTTTT; cdr3_aa: CSASAGGGTSEKLFF
j_call: TRBJ2-2; clone_size: few; v_call: TRBV7-9; d_call: NA; cdr3_nt: TGTGCCAGCAGCCAACTAGAAACCGGGGAGCTGTTTTTT; cdr3_aa: CASSQLETGELFF
j_call: TRBJ2-7; clone_size: NA; v_call: TRBV7-2; d_call: NA; cdr3_nt: TGTGCCAGCAGCGCCTCTAGGAACTCCTACGAGCAGTACTTC; cdr3_aa: CASSASRNSYEQYF
j_call: TRBJ2-3; clone_size: NA; v_call: TRBV7-3; d_call: NA; cdr3_nt: TGTGCCAGCAGCTTCCAGGGGGGAGATACGCAGTATTTT; cdr3_aa: CASSFQGGDTQYF
j_call: TRBJ1-1; clone_size: NA; v_call: TRBV5-1; d_call: NA; cdr3_nt: TGCGCCAGTTCCCCCCGGGGCGAGGGAGGGGACGCTTTCTTT; cdr3_aa: CASSPRGEGGDAFF
j_call: TRBJ1-4; clone_size: NA; v_call: TRBV3-1/TRBV3-2; d_call: NA; cdr3_nt: TGTGCCAGCAGCCAAGTACGAGGGACTAATGAAAAACTGTTTTTT; cdr3_aa: CASSQVRGTNEKLFF
j_call: TRBJ2-1; clone_size: few; v_call: TRBV7-2; d_call: NA; cdr3_nt: TGTGCCAGCAGCCGGACACCACAGCGCTCCTACAATGAGCAGTTCTTC; cdr3_aa: CASSRTPQRSYNEQFF